The 9 T cell receptor beta chains in this list originate from one sample, sequenced in a study of blood T cell repertoires in COVID-19. Measured with immunoSEQ multiplex PCR; TCRdb has only the in-frame clones, and not every one. Here the sample spans approximately 530,000 clones, approximately 88% being singletons. Sequences were obtained from peripheral blood. The receptors shown here come from a woman aged 50 to 65 with COVID-19, enrolled during active disease.

The rearrangement uses TRBV5-5 and TRBJ1-1, with TRBD1 matching 7 bases. Germline values: CDR1 SGHKS, CDR2 YYEKEE (reference sequence). This CDR3 comprises 17 residues. Trimming cost V 0 bases and J 4 bases; bases outside gene matches: 12. DNA of the CDR3: TGTGCCAGCAGCTTGGGGGACAGCCGGAGGCCCCTCACTGAAGCTTTCTTT. Its protein product is CASSLGDSRRPLTEAFF.

This clone was observed a single time. This chain uses TRBV4-1 with TRBJ1-6; 8 bases are a match to TRBD1. Germline loops: CDR1 MGHRA, CDR2 YSYEKL. CDR3 length equals 14 residues. Trimming took 2 bases from V and 9 from J; bases not matched to a gene: 3. The CDR3 DNA reads as TGCGCCAGCAGCCAAAGACAGGGGTTTTCACCCCTCCACTTT. Its protein is CASSQRQGFSPLHF.

The chain carries TRBV6-5 and TRBJ2-3; 7 nucleotides agree with TRBD2. This CDR3 contains 14 residues. Germline loops: CDR1 MNHEY, CDR2 SVGAGI. V shed 9 bases and J 0 bases; nucleotides not matched to a gene: 6. CDR3 bases: TGTGCCAGTTTTAGGCGGGGGAGCACAGATACGCAGTATTTT. It specifies CASFRRGSTDTQYF.

The chain carries TRBV6-5 and TRBJ2-7; 9 bases fit TRBD2. The ends lost 0 bases at V and 2 bases at J; junction bases unmatched: 5. Germline V gives CDR1 MNHEY, CDR2 SVGAGI. The CDR3 sequence is 16 residues long. CDR3 nucleotides: TGTGCCAGCAGTTACTCGAGTAGCGGGGGACCCTACGAGCAGTACTTC. Its protein product is CASSYSSSGGPYEQYF.

The chain carries TRBV5-1 and TRBJ2-7; TRBD1 might be the D (7 bases). The CDR3 runs 14 residues. Trimming pared 0 bases from V and 7 bases from J, leaving 14 bases between. Germline V lookup: CDR1 SGHRS, CDR2 YFSETQ. The CDR3, as DNA: TGCGCCAGCAGCTTGGATGGCAGGGGGAGGGAGCAGTACTTC. Residues: CASSLDGRGREQYF.

The gene calls are TRBV4-1 and TRBJ1-1, with 7 nucleotides matching TRBD1. Germline CDR1 and CDR2: MGHRA and YSYEKL. V lost 4 bases to trimming and J lost 0 bases; unmatched junction nucleotides: 2. The CDR3 loop spans 14 amino acids. CDR3: CASSPGQVNTEAFF. The CDR3 DNA reads as TGCGCCAGCAGCCCAGGACAGGTGAACACTGAAGCTTTCTTT.

The chain joins TRBV24-1 to TRBJ1-2; a possible D gene is TRBD1 (5 bases). The CDR3 is 13 residues long. The germline V gene has CDR1 KGHDR and CDR2 SFDVKD. Between the trimmed V and J ends, which lost 4 bases and 4 bases, there was a span of 9 bases. Here the CDR3 reads CATSDQGSYGYTF. CDR3 coding DNA: TGTGCCACCAGTGACCAGGGCAGCTATGGCTACACCTTC.

V is TRBV6-5 and J is TRBJ1-2, with 8 bases that match TRBD1. Trimming took 2 bases from V and 8 from J; bases not matched to a gene: 4. Germline CDR1 reads MNHEY; CDR2 reads SVGAGI. The CDR3 consists of 13 residues. CDR3 in amino acids: CASSYRTGKGYTF. The DNA of the CDR3 is TGTGCCAGCAGTTACCGGACAGGGAAAGGCTACACCTTC.

The V and J genes are TRBV5-4 and TRBJ1-2; 7 bases line up with TRBD1. Germline trimming cut 5 bases from V and 8 bases from J; bases unmatched to any gene: 9. Germline CDR1 SGHNT, CDR2 YYREEE (reference sequence). This CDR3 spans 13 amino acids. The CDR3 protein is CASSQEEGAGYTF. The CDR3 DNA sequence: TGTGCCAGCAGTCAGGAGGAGGGGGCCGGCTACACCTTC.